This record looks at one T cell receptor (beta chain) sequence and its context. Per the original data handling: For nucleated cells, counts were estimated from reference gene primer amplification. Libraries were prepared by immunoSEQ multiplex PCR; TCRdb keeps only in-frame clonotypes and omits some of them. The V and J calls and clone size come from that table; D and trimming were worked out from the DNA. The sample holds roughly 250,000 clones, 75% to 90% seen once. These data are taken from a study of blood T cell repertoires in COVID-19. At the level of the study: T cells, B-cell-depleted T cells, or PBMCs provided the cDNA or gDNA that served as material.

The V gene end was trimmed by 3 bases and the J gene end by 8 bases; junction bases not matched to a gene: 8. CDR3 size: 16 residues. Germline CDR1 is SGHVS and CDR2 is FNYEAQ. Material for sequencing was PBMCs or T cells enriched from blood (not recorded which). V and J are TRBV7-6 and TRBJ1-6, with 9 positions matching TRBD1. The source of this sequence is a woman in her forties with acute COVID-19. The CDR3 nucleotides are TGTGCCAGCAGCTTCCTACCGACAGGGGGTTATTCACCCCTCCACTTT. Protein sequence: CASSFLPTGGYSPLHF.